This record concerns one T cell receptor beta chain sequence. The PCR contained 60 Vbeta and 13 Jbeta primers. Clones were read by immunoSEQ multiplex PCR, and TCRdb kept only the in-frame ones, dropping some. This sample carries approximately 89,000 clones, under 80% of them seen once, and the ten largest clones take roughly a tenth. The data were taken from a study of cytomegalovirus exposure and HLA in healthy donors. The CDR3 sequence is 18 residues long. Germline trimming cut 6 bases from V and 7 bases from J; bases unmatched to any gene: 12. The V gene's germline CDR1 is LGHNT and CDR2 FRNRAP. Sequencing was performed on PBMCs. The source of this sequence is a man aged 25-40 years in good health and CMV-seropositive. This sequence joins TRBV12-5 and TRBJ2-1, with 16 bases matching TRBD2. Here the CDR3 reads CASGGSPGTSGGVNEQFF. CDR3 coding DNA: TGTGCTAGTGGGGGCTCTCCCGGGACTAGCGGGGGGGTTAATGAGCAGTTCTTC.